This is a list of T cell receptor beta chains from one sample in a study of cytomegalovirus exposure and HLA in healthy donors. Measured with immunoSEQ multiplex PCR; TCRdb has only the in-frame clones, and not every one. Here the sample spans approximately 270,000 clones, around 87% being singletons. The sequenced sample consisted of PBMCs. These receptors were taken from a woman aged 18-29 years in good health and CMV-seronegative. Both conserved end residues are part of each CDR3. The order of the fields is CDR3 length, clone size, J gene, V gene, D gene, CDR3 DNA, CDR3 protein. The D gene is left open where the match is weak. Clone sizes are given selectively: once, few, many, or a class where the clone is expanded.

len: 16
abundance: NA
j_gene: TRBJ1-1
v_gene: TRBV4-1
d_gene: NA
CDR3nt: TGCGCCAGCAGCCAACCGAGCAGGGGATTGAACACTGAAGCTTTCTTT
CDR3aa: CASSQPSRGLNTEAFF

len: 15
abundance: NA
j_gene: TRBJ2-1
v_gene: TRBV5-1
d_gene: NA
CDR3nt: TGCGCCAGCAGCTTGGGTGGTAGCTCCTACAATGAGCAGTTCTTC
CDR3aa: CASSLGGSSYNEQFF

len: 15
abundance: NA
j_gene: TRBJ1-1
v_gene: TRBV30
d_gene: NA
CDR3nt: TGTGCCTGGAGTAGCAGGTCTCGCGGCGGGACTGAAGCTTTCTTT
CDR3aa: CAWSSRSRGGTEAFF

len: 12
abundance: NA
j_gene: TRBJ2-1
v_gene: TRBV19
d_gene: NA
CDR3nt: TGTGCCAGTAGCCGCGGATACAATGAGCAGTTCTTC
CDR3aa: CASSRGYNEQFF

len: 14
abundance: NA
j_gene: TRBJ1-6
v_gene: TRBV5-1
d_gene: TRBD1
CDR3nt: TGCGCCAGCAGCTTGGGACAGGGCAATTCACCCCTCCACTTT
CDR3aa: CASSLGQGNSPLHF

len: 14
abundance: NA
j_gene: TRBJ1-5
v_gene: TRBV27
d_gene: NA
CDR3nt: TGTGCCAGCATAGTAATTGGTCCAGGTCAGCCCCAGCATTTT
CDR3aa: CASIVIGPGQPQHF

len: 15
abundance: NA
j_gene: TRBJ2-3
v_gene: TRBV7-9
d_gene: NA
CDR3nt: TGTGCCAGCGTGCCAGGGGACTATTCCACAGATACGCAGTATTTT
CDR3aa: CASVPGDYSTDTQYF

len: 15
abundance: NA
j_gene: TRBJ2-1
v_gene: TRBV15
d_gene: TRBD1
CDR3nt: TGTGCCACCAGCAGAGGACAGGGTTGGGTGAATGAGCAGTTCTTC
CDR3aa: CATSRGQGWVNEQFF

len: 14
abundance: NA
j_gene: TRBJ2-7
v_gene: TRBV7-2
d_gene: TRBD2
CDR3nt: TGTGCCAGCAGCATCGAGCGGGGGGGTTACGAGCAGTACTTC
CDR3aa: CASSIERGGYEQYF

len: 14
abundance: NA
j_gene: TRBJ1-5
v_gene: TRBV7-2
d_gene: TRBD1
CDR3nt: TGTGCCAGCAGCCCCCGGACAGGGGAGCAGCCCCAGCATTTT
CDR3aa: CASSPRTGEQPQHF

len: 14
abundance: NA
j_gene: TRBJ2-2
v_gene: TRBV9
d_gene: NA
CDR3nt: TGTGCCAGCAGCCCAATGGAGGGCACCGGGGAGCTGTTTTTT
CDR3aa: CASSPMEGTGELFF

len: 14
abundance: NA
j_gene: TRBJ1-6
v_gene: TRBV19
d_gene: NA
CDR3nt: TGTGCCAGTAGTTGGGCCTCCTATAATTCACCCCTCCACTTT
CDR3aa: CASSWASYNSPLHF

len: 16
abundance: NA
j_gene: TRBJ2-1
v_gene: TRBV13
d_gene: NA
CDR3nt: TGTGCCAGCAGCTTAGGGAACAGGGAGCTTTACAATGAGCAGTTCTTC
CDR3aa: CASSLGNRELYNEQFF

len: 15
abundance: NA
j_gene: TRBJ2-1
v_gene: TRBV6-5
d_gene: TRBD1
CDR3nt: TGTGCCAGCAGTTACCGGACAGGGATAAACAATGAGCAGTTCTTC
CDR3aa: CASSYRTGINNEQFF

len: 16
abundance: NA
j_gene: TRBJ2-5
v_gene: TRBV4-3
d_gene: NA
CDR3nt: TGCGCCAGCAGCCAAGACAGGGGCGCCGGTTTAGAGACCCAGTACTTC
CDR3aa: CASSQDRGAGLETQYF

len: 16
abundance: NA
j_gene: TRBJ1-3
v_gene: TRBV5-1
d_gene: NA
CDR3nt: TGCGCCAGCAGCTTGGAGGGGGAGACCGACCGAAACACCATATATTTT
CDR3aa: CASSLEGETDRNTIYF

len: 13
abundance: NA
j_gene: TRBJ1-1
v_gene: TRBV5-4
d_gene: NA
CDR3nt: TGTGCCAGCAGCTTGTTACAGAACAGTCCGGCTTTCTTT
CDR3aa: CASSLLQNSPAFF

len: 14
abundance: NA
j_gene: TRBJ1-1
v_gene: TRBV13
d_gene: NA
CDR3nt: TGTGCCAGCAGCTTAGGAGTTCTAGGCACTGAAGCTTTCTTT
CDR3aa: CASSLGVLGTEAFF

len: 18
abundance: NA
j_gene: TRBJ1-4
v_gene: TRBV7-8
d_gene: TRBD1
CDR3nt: TGTGCCAGCAGCTTAGAAAGGGACAGGGAATTTCAGGATGAAAAACTGTTTTTT
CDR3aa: CASSLERDREFQDEKLFF

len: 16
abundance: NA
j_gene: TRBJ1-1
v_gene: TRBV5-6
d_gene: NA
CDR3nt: TGTGCCAGCAGCCCTTTCCCAGTCAGGGAAAACACTGAAGCTTTCTTT
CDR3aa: CASSPFPVRENTEAFF

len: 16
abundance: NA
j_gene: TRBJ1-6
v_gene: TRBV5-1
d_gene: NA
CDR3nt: TGCGCCAGCAGCTTGGATCTGAGCTCCTATAATTCACCCCTCCACTTT
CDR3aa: CASSLDLSSYNSPLHF

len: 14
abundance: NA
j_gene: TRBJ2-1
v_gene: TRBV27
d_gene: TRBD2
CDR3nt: TGTGCCGTAGGGGGCGCGGGGGGGCTTAATGAGCAGTTCTTC
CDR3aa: CAVGGAGGLNEQFF

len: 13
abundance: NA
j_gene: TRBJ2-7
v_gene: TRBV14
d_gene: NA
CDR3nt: TGTGCCAGCAGCCAATTCCAACGGGGCGAGCAGTACTTC
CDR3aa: CASSQFQRGEQYF

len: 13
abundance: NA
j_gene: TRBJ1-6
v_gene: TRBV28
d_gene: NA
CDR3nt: TGTGCCAGCAGTTTAATTCCCTATTCACCCCTCCACTTT
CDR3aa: CASSLIPYSPLHF

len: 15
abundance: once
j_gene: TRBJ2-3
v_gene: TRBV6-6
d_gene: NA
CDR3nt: TGTGCCAGCAGGCAAGGGCTACCTCCAGGGGATACGCAGTATTTT
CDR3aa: CASRQGLPPGDTQYF

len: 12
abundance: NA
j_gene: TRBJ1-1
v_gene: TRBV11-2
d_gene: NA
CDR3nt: TGTGCCAGCAGCCGCGACAGGTATGAAGCTTTCTTT
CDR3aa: CASSRDRYEAFF

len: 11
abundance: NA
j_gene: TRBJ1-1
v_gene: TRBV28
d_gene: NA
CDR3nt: TGTGCCAGCGAGGGGAACACTGAAGCTTTCTTT
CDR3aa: CASEGNTEAFF

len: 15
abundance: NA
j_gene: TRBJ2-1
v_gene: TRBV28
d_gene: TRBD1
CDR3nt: TGTGCCAGCAGTTTTGACAGGGAGACGAACAATGAGCAGTTCTTC
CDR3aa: CASSFDRETNNEQFF

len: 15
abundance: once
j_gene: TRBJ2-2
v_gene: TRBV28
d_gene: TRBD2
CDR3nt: TGTGCCAGCAGATCGGGACTAGCGGGGGCCGGGGAGCTGTTTTTT
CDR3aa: CASRSGLAGAGELFF

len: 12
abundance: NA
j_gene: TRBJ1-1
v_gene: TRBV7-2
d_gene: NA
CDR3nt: TGTGCCAGCAGCTCGGGGATCGCTGGAGCTTTCTTT
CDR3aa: CASSSGIAGAFF

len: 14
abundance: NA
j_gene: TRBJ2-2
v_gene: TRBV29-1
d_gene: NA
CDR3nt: TGCAGCGTTGAAGGGACAGCTTACACCGGGGAGCTGTTTTTT
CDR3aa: CSVEGTAYTGELFF

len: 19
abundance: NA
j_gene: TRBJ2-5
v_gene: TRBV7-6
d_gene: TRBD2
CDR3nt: TGTGCCAGCAGCCCGAGGACTAGCGGGGGGACCATGTACCAAGAGACCCAGTACTTC
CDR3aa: CASSPRTSGGTMYQETQYF

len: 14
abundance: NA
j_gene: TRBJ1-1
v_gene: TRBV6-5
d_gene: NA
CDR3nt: TGTGCCAGCAGTCGGGGGACGGGGGACACTGAAGCTTTCTTT
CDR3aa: CASSRGTGDTEAFF

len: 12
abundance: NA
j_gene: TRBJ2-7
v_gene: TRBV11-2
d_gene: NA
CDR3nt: TGTGCCAGCAGCTTTTCGGAGCGCGAGCAGTACTTC
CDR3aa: CASSFSEREQYF

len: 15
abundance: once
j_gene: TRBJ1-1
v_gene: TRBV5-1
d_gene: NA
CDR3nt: TGCGCCAGCAGCTTGACAGGTTCGGGGAACACTGAAGCTTTCTTT
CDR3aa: CASSLTGSGNTEAFF

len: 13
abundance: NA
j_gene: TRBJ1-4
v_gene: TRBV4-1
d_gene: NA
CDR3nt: TGCGCCAGCAGCCAAGCGGGAGGTGAAAAACTGTTTTTT
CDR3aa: CASSQAGGEKLFF

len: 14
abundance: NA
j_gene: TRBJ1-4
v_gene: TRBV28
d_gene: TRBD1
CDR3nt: TGTGCCAGCAGTTTAGACAGGGGGCGTGAAAAACTGTTTTTT
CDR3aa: CASSLDRGREKLFF

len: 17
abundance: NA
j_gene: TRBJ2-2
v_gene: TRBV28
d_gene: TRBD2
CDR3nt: TGTGCCAGCAGATCACGGACTAGCGGTTCGAACACCGGGGAGCTGTTTTTT
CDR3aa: CASRSRTSGSNTGELFF

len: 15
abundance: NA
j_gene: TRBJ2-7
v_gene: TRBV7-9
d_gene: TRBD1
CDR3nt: TGTGCCAGCAGCCCACGGGACAGTCCATTCTACGAGCAGTACTTC
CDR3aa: CASSPRDSPFYEQYF

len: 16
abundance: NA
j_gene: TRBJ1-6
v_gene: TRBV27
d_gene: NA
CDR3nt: TGTGCCAGCACCCCGATCAGGGGCGCGAGAAATTCACCCCTCCACTTT
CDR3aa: CASTPIRGARNSPLHF

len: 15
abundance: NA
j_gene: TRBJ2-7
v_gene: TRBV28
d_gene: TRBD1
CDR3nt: TGTGCCAGCAGGTTGGCTGGACAGGGGATGTACGAGCAGTACTTC
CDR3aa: CASRLAGQGMYEQYF

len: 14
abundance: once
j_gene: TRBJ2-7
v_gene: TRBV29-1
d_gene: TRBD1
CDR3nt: TGCAGCGTCTACACCGGGACAGGGGGGTACGAGCAGTACTTC
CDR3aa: CSVYTGTGGYEQYF

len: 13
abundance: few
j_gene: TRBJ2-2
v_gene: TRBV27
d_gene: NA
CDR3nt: TGTGCCAGCAGTTCCCATAACACCGGGGAGCTGTTTTTT
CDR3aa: CASSSHNTGELFF

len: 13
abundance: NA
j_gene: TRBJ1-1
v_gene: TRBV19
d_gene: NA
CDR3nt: TGTGCCAGTAGGCCGGGACATCTGGCTGAAGCTTTCTTT
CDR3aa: CASRPGHLAEAFF

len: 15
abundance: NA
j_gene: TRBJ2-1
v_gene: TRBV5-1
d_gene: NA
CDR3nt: TGCGCCAGCAGCTCTGGGCAGGACTCCTACAATGAGCAGTTCTTC
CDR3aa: CASSSGQDSYNEQFF

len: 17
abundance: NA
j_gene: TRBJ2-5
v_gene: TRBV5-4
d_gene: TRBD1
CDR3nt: TGTGCCAGCAGCCCGCGGACAGGGTATGGTAGGCAAGAGACCCAGTACTTC
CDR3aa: CASSPRTGYGRQETQYF

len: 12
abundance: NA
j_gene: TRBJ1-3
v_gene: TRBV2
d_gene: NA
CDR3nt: TGTGCCAGCTCACGCGGGAGAAACACCATATATTTT
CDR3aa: CASSRGRNTIYF

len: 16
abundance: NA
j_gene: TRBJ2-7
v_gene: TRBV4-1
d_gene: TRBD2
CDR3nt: TGCGCCAGCAGCCAAACTAGCGGGGGAAGCTCCTACGAGCAGTACTTC
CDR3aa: CASSQTSGGSSYEQYF

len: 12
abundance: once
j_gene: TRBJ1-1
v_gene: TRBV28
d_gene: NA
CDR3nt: TGTGCCAGCATTACACAGAACACTGAAGCTTTCTTT
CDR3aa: CASITQNTEAFF

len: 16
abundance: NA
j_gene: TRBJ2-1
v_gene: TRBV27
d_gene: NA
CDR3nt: TGTGCCAGCAGTTTATCGAGCAGGGGAGGGTACAATGAGCAGTTCTTC
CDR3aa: CASSLSSRGGYNEQFF

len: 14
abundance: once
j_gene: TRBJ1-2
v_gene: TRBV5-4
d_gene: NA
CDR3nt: TGTGCCAGCTTTCCTAGGGGGGGGATTAGTGGCTACACCTTC
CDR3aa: CASFPRGGISGYTF

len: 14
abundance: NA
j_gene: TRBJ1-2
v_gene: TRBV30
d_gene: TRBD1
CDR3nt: TGTGCCTGGAGTGTAAAGACAGGGACCTATGGCTACACCTTC
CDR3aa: CAWSVKTGTYGYTF